This T cell receptor beta chain was observed in a study of blood T cells in healthy people across ages. Primers used in a second PCR of roughly 6 to 11 cycles were a sample-barcoded 5' primer and a J-beta primer mix. TCRdb ran MiXCR on the 5' RACE reads and lists one entry per CDR3 protein. The sample includes hundreds of thousands of distinct CDR3 sequences, 20% to 30% of them seen just once. Germline V gives CDR1 LGHDT, CDR2 YNNKEL (reference sequence). V dropped 4 bases and J dropped 2; count of bases not matched to a gene: 7. This CDR3 region has 15 residues. These data were also filed under a second study, of T cells of mothers and their children.

This clonotype was sampled from a boy between 10 and 17 years old in good health. The chain is built from TRBV3-1 and TRBJ2-7; 8 bases agree with TRBD2. The sample comprised blood. The CDR3 spells CASSLNGLAPYEQYF. As DNA, the CDR3 is TGTGCCAGCAGCCTCAACGGACTAGCCCCCTACGAGCAGTACTTC.